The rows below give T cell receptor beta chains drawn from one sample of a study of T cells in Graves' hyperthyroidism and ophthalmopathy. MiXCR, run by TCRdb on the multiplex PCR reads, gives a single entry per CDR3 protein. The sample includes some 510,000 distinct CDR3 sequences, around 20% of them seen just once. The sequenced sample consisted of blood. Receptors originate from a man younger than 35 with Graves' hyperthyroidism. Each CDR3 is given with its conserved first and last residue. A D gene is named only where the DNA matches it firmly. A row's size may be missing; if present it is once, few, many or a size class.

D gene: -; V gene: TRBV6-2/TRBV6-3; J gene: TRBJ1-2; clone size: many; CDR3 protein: CASSYGRFNYGYTF; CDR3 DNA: TGTGCCAGCAGTTATGGTCGGTTCAACTATGGCTACACCTTC
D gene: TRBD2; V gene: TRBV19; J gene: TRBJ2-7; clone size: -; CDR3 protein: CASSKGGTSGPYEQYF; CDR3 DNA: TGTGCCAGTAGTAAAGGAGGGACTAGCGGTCCCTACGAGCAGTACTTC
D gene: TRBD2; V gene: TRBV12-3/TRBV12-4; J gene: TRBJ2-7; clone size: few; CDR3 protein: CASSRSGRDYEQYF; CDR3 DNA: TGTGCCAGCAGCCGAAGCGGGAGGGACTACGAGCAGTACTTC
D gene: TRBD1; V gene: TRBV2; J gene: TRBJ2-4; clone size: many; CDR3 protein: CASSEWQGARSGDVAKNIQYF; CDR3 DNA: TGTGCCAGCAGTGAATGGCAGGGGGCGAGATCCGGGGATGTAGCCAAAAACATTCAGTACTTC
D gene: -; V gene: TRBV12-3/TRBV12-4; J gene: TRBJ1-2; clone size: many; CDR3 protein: CASSHRSPWGYTF; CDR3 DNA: TGTGCCAGCAGTCATCGGTCTCCCTGGGGCTACACCTTC
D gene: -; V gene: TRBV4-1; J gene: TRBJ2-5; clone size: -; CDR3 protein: CASSPYVGTQYF; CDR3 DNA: TGCGCCAGCAGCCCATACGTGGGGACCCAGTACTTC
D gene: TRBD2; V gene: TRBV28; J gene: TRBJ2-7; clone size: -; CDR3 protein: CASSSLAGEIPYEQYF; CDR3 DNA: TGTGCCAGCAGTTCACTAGCGGGAGAAATCCCCTACGAGCAGTACTTC
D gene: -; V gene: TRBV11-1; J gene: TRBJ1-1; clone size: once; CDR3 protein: CASSHRPTGPLNTEAFF; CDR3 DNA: TGTGCCAGCAGCCACAGGCCGACAGGACCCTTGAACACTGAAGCTTTCTTT
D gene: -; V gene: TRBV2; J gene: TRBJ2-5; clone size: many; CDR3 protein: CASKETRTQETQYF; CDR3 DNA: TGTGCCAGCAAGGAGACTAGAACACAAGAGACCCAGTACTTC
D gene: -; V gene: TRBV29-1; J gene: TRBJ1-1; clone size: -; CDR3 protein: CSVQSRILNTEAFF; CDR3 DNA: TGCAGCGTGCAATCTAGAATTTTGAACACTGAAGCTTTCTTT
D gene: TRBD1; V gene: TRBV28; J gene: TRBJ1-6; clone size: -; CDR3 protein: CASRPWDRVNPYNSPLHF; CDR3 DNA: TGTGCCAGCAGACCCTGGGACAGGGTAAACCCCTATAATTCACCCCTCCACTTT
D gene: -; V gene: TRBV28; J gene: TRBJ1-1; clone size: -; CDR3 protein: CASRRQTTNTEAFF; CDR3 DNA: TGTGCCAGCAGAAGACAGACGACGAACACTGAAGCTTTCTTT
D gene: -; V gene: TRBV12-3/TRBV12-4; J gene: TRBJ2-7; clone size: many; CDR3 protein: CASSPQRGEQYF; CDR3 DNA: TGTGCCAGCAGCCCTCAAAGGGGCGAGCAGTACTTC
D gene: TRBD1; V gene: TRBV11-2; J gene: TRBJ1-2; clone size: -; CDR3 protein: CASSSPTGQGNYGYTF; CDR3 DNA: TGTGCCAGCAGCTCCCCTACGGGACAGGGCAACTATGGCTACACCTTC
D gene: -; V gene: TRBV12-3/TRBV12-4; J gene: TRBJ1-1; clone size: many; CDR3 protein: CASKGGAFF; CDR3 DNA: TGTGCCAGCAAAGGCGGAGCTTTCTTT
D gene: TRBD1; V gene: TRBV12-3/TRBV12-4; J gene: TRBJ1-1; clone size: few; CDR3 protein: CASSLGAGGLRNTEAFF; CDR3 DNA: TGTGCCAGCAGTTTAGGGGCAGGGGGCCTACGGAACACTGAAGCTTTCTTT